Given below is one T cell receptor beta chain in context. This clone's antigen is unknown. Base qualities are missing; no much larger clone stands one base away. TCRbeta CDR3 regions were amplified from genomic DNA by means of the immunoSEQ Assay, a bias-controlled multiplex PCR. As for how the authors treated the data: The number of nucleated cells in each sample was estimated from the amplification of reference gene primers within the assay. Sequence reads were collapsed and filtered to measure the absolute abundance of every unique TCRbeta CDR3 rearrangement. For each sample, productive Simpson clonality was calculated as the square root of Simpson's diversity index across productive rearrangements. TCRdb took over this immuneACCESS table, retaining in-frame rearrangements with V and J assigned. Such tables are incomplete; in checked studies, under half of the missing clones stem from an unresolved V gene, and the remainder is unexplained. V and J calls and clone size are those listed in that table; D and trimming were worked out from the DNA. Within this sample are roughly 290,000 clones, with under 90% of them counted one time only. The biggest ten clones account for approximately 1.5% of the sample.

The data were taken from a study of blood T cell repertoires in COVID-19 (dated by TCRdb to 2018 to 2020). Notes on the research overall: Samples covering the acute and convalescent phases of COVID-19 were provided by collaborators in the United States, Italy and Spain. The repertoires were made available in a free public database intended to serve as a resource for research on the immune response to SARS-CoV-2. The dataset comprised deeply sampled blood TCRbeta repertoires from subjects exposed to, actively infected with, or recovered from COVID-19. Samples were obtained from the ongoing ImmuneRACE study (first 160 participants) and from about 1,300 subjects provided by 6 global collaborators. The material from the prospective study consisted of cDNA or gDNA derived from T cells, B-cell-depleted T cells, or PBMCs. A de-identified subject ID, COVID-19 status, age in years and sex were almost always included in the sample metadata. HLA class I and class II types, where available, came from metadata supplied by the sample provider rather than from assay-based typing.

For CDR1 and CDR2, the germline V gene (reference sequence) lists GTSNPN and SVGIG. The CDR3 sequence holds 14 residues, the cysteine and phenylalanine included. Of the read, only the CDR3 DNA is kept; its 42 bases are in frame from base 1. Cut back by 3 bases and 2 bases, the V and J ends lie 13 bases apart. What the research found in general, with its limitations: The amount of clinical and demographic metadata varied by source and participant and was provided uncurated.

Participants in the prospective study were aged roughly 18 to 100 years, lived in approximately 26 United States geographic areas, and enrolled through a virtual design. In the prospective study, participants were assigned to cohorts based on the clinical history participants reported in a screening survey and a study questionnaire. Recovered participants in ImmuneRACE Cohort 3 were defined as having two consecutive negative NP/OP PCR tests, clearance from a healthcare professional, or resolution of symptoms. In the prospective study, mobile phlebotomists collected whole blood, serum and a nasopharyngeal or oropharyngeal swab from each participant. Prospective study participants could optionally give additional blood draws and questionnaires over an approximately 2-month period. Blood samples from the prospective study were shipped frozen or at room temperature prior to DNA extraction.

The sequencing sample was made of PBMCs or T cells enriched from blood (not recorded which). The TCR sequence derives from a woman aged 40 to 49 who had recovered from COVID-19. The V and J genes are TRBV30 and TRBJ1-2, with no reliable assignment of the D segment. The sequence in DNA is TGTGCCTGGAGATGGAGCCCGCTCAACTATGGCTACACCTTC. Protein translation: CAWRWSPLNYGYTF.